Each of the 9 T cell receptor beta chains below was sequenced from the same sample in a study of CD8+ T cells in alopecia areata. Treatment described: oral pan-JAK inhibitor, 5-10 mg twice daily. cDNA reverse transcribed from extracted RNA served as the sequencing template. Assay used: immunoSEQ multiplex PCR; TCRdb lists only in-frame clones, some missing. Of hundreds of thousands of clones in the sample, 30% to 40% were seen once. The source material was CD4+ T cells sorted from blood, sampled at approximately week 30, from a patient treated with tofacitinib. These TCRs come from a human donor with alopecia areata.

This clone was observed many times. The chain joins TRBV4-2 to TRBJ1-4; TRBD1 might be the D (5 bases). Germline CDR1 LGHNA, CDR2 YNFKEQ. The CDR3 runs 15 residues. V was shortened by 0 bases and J by 4 bases, with 9 bases between the two germline ends. CDR3 sequence reads: CASSQDGGYNEKLFF. CDR3 bases: TGTGCCAGCAGCCAAGATGGGGGATATAATGAAAAACTGTTTTTT.

Written as DNA, the CDR3 is TGTGCCAGCAGCCCAGGCTGGGAGGCAACAGATACGCAGTATTTT. The encoded protein is CASSPGWEATDTQYF. This chain uses TRBV7-6 with TRBJ2-3; a possible D gene is TRBD2 (6 bases). The germline V gene has CDR1 SGHVS and CDR2 FNYEAQ. V dropped 5 bases and J dropped 3 bases, with 15 bases sitting between them. The CDR3 has 15 amino acids.

Details on this clone: The identical CDR3 is also encoded by other nucleotide sequences in the sample. V gene TRBV30 combines with J gene TRBJ1-1; no definite D call. The CDR3 length is 13 residues. Germline V lookup: CDR1 GTSNPN, CDR2 SVGIG (reference sequence). The V end was cut by 0 bases, the J end by 1 base, with 6 bases between. CDR3 nucleotide sequence: TGTGCCTGGAGTGTAGCGGGGAACACTGAAGCTTTCTTT. Translated: CAWSVAGNTEAFF.

The chain couples TRBV29-1 to TRBJ1-2; D uncertain. Germline CDR1 SQVTM, CDR2 ANQGSEA. The CDR3 runs 13 residues. Between the trimmed V and J ends, which lost 0 bases and 3 bases, there was a span of 8 bases. The CDR3 sequence: CSVEDAGYYGYTF. DNA of the CDR3: TGCAGCGTTGAAGACGCAGGCTACTATGGCTACACCTTC.

This chain joins TRBV7-2 and TRBJ2-2; a weak D match, TRBD2 (5 bases). V lost 5 bases and J 5 bases, leaving 15 bases between the germline ends. The CDR3 is 15 amino acids. The germline V gene has CDR1 SGHTA and CDR2 FQGNSA. CDR3 nucleotides: TGTGCCAGCAGCCCCAGACCCACGGGGACCGGGGAGCTGTTTTTT. This codes for CASSPRPTGTGELFF.

The chain recombines TRBV5-4 with TRBJ2-5; the match to TRBD1 covers 7 bases. Germline V gene lookup returns CDR1 SGHNT and CDR2 YYREEE (reference sequence). V gave up 2 bases and J gave up 2 bases; unmatched junction bases: 3. This CDR3 region has 14 residues. Written as DNA, the CDR3 is TGTGCCAGCAGCTTTGGGGGACAGCAAGAGACCCAGTACTTC. It encodes CASSFGGQQETQYF.

Note on this clone: Compared with germline, one end of the junction differs, possibly owing to a read error. The gene calls are TRBV7-7 and TRBJ2-7, with D possibly called TRBD1 or TRBD2 (6 bases each). The V gene's germline CDR1 is SSHAT and CDR2 FNYEAQ (reference sequence). This CDR3 has 15 amino acids. Written as DNA, the CDR3 is TGTGCTAGCAGCTTAGTGAGGGGGAGGAGCCACGAGCAGTACTTC. Protein sequence: CASSLVRGRSHEQYF.

DNA of the CDR3: TGTGCCAGCAGCCGACTAAGAGAAGGGGAGCAGTACTTC. It encodes CASSRLREGEQYF. The rearrangement joins TRBV11-2 to TRBJ2-7; D possibly corresponds to TRBD2 (5 bases). V lost 5 bases and J lost 7, with 15 bases in between. CDR1 and CDR2 from the germline V gene are SGHAT and FQNNGV. This CDR3 contains 13 residues.

The rearrangement joins TRBV29-1 to TRBJ1-1; D is perhaps TRBD1 (5 bases). Germline CDR1 reads SQVTM; CDR2 reads ANQGSEA. This CDR3 has 15 residues. The germline V and J ends were trimmed by 4 bases and 1 base, with 16 bases remaining between them. DNA of the CDR3: TGCAGCGTTGGATTCCAGACAGCGCAGAACACTGAAGCTTTCTTT. This codes for CSVGFQTAQNTEAFF.